One and the same sample provided the 3 T cell receptor beta chains below, sequenced in a study of vaccination and CD4 T cells after COVID-19. MiXCR, applied by TCRdb to the PCR reads, yields one record per CDR3 protein. The sample includes 15,000 to 25,000 distinct CDR3 sequences, 60% seen only once; the top ten take 0.9% to 1.2%. The sample here was CD4+ T cells from blood, taken after SARS-CoV-2 vaccination. The source is a human donor who had recovered from COVID-19.

The V call is TRBV30, the J call TRBJ1-1, with D possibly TRBD1 on 5 matching bases. V gave up 1 base and J gave up 6 bases, with 12 bases separating them. From germline, CDR1 is GTSNPN and CDR2 SVGIG (reference sequence). CDR3 length: 13 amino acids. The CDR3 region is CAWSEPGLPEAFF. CDR3 DNA sequence: TGTGCCTGGAGTGAACCGGGACTGCCTGAAGCTTTCTTT.

The chain uses TRBV6-1 and TRBJ2-5, with D possibly matching TRBD1 (6 bases). Between the trimmed V and J ends, which lost 10 bases and 2 bases, there was a span of 14 bases. Germline loops: CDR1 MNHNS, CDR2 SASEGT. This CDR3 spans 13 amino acids. This CDR3 is CATSGTQQETQYF. As DNA, the CDR3 is TGTGCCACCTCAGGGACACAGCAAGAGACCCAGTACTTC.

V gene TRBV28 combines with J gene TRBJ2-3; TRBD1 agrees at 10 bases. Unmatched junction bases numbered 8, after V lost 5 bases and J lost 0 bases. This CDR3 region has 17 residues. Germline-derived CDR1 and CDR2 are MDHEN and SYDVKM. The CDR3 coding sequence is TGTGCCAGCAGTCAACGGACAGGGGGAAGCAGCACAGATACGCAGTATTTT. It yields the protein CASSQRTGGSSTDTQYF. The whole variable domain, filled in from reference TRBV28 and TRBJ2-3, reads DVKVTQSSRYLVKRTGEKVFLECVQDMDHENMFWYRQDPGLGLRLIYFSYDVKMKEKGDIPEGYSVSREKKERFSLILESASTNQTSMYLCASSQRTGGSSTDTQYFGPGTRLTVL.